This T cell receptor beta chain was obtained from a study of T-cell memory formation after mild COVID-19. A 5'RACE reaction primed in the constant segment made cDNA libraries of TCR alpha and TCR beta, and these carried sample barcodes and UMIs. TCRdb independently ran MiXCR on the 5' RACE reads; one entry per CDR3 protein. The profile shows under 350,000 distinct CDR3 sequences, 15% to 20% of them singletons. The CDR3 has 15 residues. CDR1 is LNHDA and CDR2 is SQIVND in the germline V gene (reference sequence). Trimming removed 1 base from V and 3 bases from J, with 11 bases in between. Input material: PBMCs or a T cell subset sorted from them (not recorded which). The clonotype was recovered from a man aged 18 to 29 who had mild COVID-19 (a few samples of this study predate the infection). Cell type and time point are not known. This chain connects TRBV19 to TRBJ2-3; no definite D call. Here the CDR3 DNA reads TGTGCCAGTAGTATAGTCCCAGTTGGGACAGATACGCAGTATTTT. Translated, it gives CASSIVPVGTDTQYF.